These 16 T cell receptor beta chains originate from one sample sequenced in a study of T cell responses to AZD1222 COVID-19 vaccine. Data came from immunoSEQ multiplex PCR; TCRdb stores just in-frame clones and leaves some out. The profile shows 200,000 or so clones, around 90% of them singletons. Here the sequenced sample was peripheral blood, taken on day 0 of AZD1222 vaccination. These receptors all come from an adult in good health.

This clone has more than one count but fewer than ten. Written as DNA, the CDR3 is TGTGCCAGCAGTGAAGCGATGAGGGGGGCTTACGAAAAACTGTTTTTT. Its protein is CASSEAMRGAYEKLFF. The chain couples TRBV6-1 to TRBJ1-4; maybe TRBD1 (6 bases). The CDR3 is 16 residues long. V was clipped by 0 bases and J by 8 bases, with 16 bases between them. Germline lookup yields CDR1 MNHNS and CDR2 SASEGT.

The rearrangement uses TRBV7-8 and TRBJ2-3, with D perhaps TRBD1 (5 bases). CDR1 SGHVS and CDR2 FQNEAQ come from the germline V gene. The CDR3 length is 15 residues. V lost 5 bases and J lost 5, with 17 bases in between. The CDR3 region is CASSLRGINQDTQYF. DNA for the CDR3: TGTGCCAGCAGCCTTAGGGGCATCAACCAAGATACGCAGTATTTT.

This chain joins TRBV6-5 and TRBJ2-7; no firm D call. With 5 bases removed from V and 5 bases from J, the gap between germline ends came to 13 bases. The CDR3 loop spans 13 amino acids. CDR1 and CDR2 from the germline V gene are MNHEY and SVGAGI. CDR3 in DNA: TGTGCCAGCAGTATATCTCGATGGAACGAGCAGTACTTC. Its translation is CASSISRWNEQYF.

V is TRBV5-6 and J is TRBJ2-7; D might be TRBD1 (6 bases). There are 13 residues in the CDR3. The V gene lost 4 bases and the J gene lost 3 bases, with 11 bases spanning the gap. Germline CDR1 and CDR2: SGHDT and YYEEEE. The CDR3 loop is CASSPTGIYEQYF. In DNA form, the CDR3 reads TGTGCCAGCAGCCCCACAGGGATCTACGAGCAGTACTTC. The full variable domain, with the rest looked up from reference TRBV5-6 and TRBJ2-7, is DAGVTQSPTHLIKTRGQQVTLRCSPKSGHDTVSWYQQALGQGPQFIFQYYEEEERQRGNFPDRFSGHQFPNYSSELNVNALLLGDSALYLCASSPTGIYEQYFGPGTRLTVT.

V is TRBV11-2 and J is TRBJ1-5; TRBD1 matches at 9 bases. The CDR3 runs to 15 residues. V gave up 1 base and J gave up 7 bases; unmatched junction bases: 5. Germline assignment: CDR1 SGHAT and CDR2 FQNNGV. CDR3 in amino acids: CASSLGDREQQPQHF. The CDR3 region has the DNA TGTGCCAGCAGCTTAGGGGACAGGGAGCAGCAGCCCCAGCATTTT.

The rearrangement links TRBV28 to TRBJ1-2, with a weak D call TRBD1 (5 bases). Deletions cut 7 bases from V and 3 bases from J, with 15 bases between. This CDR3 spans 14 amino acids. Germline V CDR1 and CDR2: MDHEN, SYDVKM. The CDR3 here is CASNSPGLDYGYTF. CDR3 coding DNA: TGTGCCAGCAATTCCCCGGGGCTCGACTATGGCTACACCTTC.

The V call is TRBV4-2, the J call TRBJ1-2, with a possible D match to TRBD1 (5 bases). CDR1 is LGHNA, CDR2 YNFKEQ, per germline. V was trimmed by 1 base and J by 8 bases, leaving 17 bases between them. The CDR3 length is 15 residues. The CDR3 is CASSQGNTAGGGYTF. In nucleotides, the CDR3 is TGTGCCAGCAGCCAAGGTAATACAGCCGGGGGAGGCTACACCTTC.

The rearrangement joins TRBV4-3 to TRBJ1-2; D is undetermined. CDR1 is LGHNA and CDR2 is YSLEER in the germline V gene. The CDR3 is made up of 15 amino acids. V was shortened by 0 bases and J by 0 bases, with 8 bases between the two germline ends. The CDR3 DNA reads as TGCGCCAGCAGCCAAGATAACAGCGCTAACTATGGCTACACCTTC. Translation: CASSQDNSANYGYTF.

V gene TRBV15 combines with J gene TRBJ2-1, with D perhaps matching TRBD1 (6 bases). V lost 0 bases to trimming and J lost 8 bases, with 17 bases between them. Germline assignment: CDR1 LNHNV and CDR2 YYDKDF (reference sequence). CDR3 length: 16 amino acids. CDR3 loop: CATSRDGTGSWDEQFF. CDR3 sequence (DNA): TGTGCCACCAGCAGAGATGGAACAGGGTCTTGGGATGAGCAGTTCTTC.

The chain combines TRBV6-5 with TRBJ2-7, with 12 nucleotides matching TRBD2. Germline CDR1 reads MNHEY; CDR2 reads SVGAGI. J lost 1 base, V lost 6 bases, and 4 bases had no gene match. The CDR3 consists of 15 residues. The CDR3 DNA reads TGTGCCAGCAGCCGACTAGCGGGAGCATCCTACGAGCAGTACTTC. Translation: CASSRLAGASYEQYF.

The CDR3 DNA sequence: TGTGCCAGCAGTGACGGTGGCGGTCACACCGGGGAGCTGTTTTTT. This translates into CASSDGGGHTGELFF. The chain has TRBV6-4 and TRBJ2-2; D is undetermined. The CDR3 covers 15 residues. The germline CDR1 and CDR2 sequences are MRHNA and SNTAGT. V lost 2 bases and J 3 bases, leaving 10 bases between the germline ends.

V usage is TRBV27 and J usage is TRBJ1-2; perhaps TRBD1 as D (5 bases). This CDR3 spans 13 amino acids. The germline CDR1 and CDR2 sequences are MNHEY and SMNVEV (reference sequence). Trimming removed 8 bases at V and 2 bases at J, with 12 bases between. CDR3 sequence: CASATGRNYGYTF. For the CDR3, the DNA is TGTGCCAGCGCCACAGGACGGAACTATGGCTACACCTTC.

CDR3 nucleotides: TGTGCCAGCAGGGGACTACCACGGACCTACAATGAGCAGTTCTTC. It translates to CASRGLPRTYNEQFF. The genes are TRBV6-5 and TRBJ2-1; 7 nucleotides line up with TRBD2. The CDR3 sequence is 15 residues long. With 6 bases clipped from V and 2 bases from J, the junction kept 7 bases outside the gene matches. CDR1 MNHEY and CDR2 SVGAGI come from the germline V gene.

This rearrangement joins TRBV7-8 to TRBJ2-4, with 8 bases fitting TRBD2. This CDR3 spans 14 amino acids. J lost 8 bases, V lost 6 bases, and 9 bases had no gene match. Germline CDR1 SGHVS, CDR2 FQNEAQ. CDR3 region: CASSLRGSGDIQYF. The CDR3 DNA sequence: TGTGCCAGCAGTCTAAGAGGTAGCGGGGACATTCAGTACTTC.

The CDR3 DNA sequence: TGTGCCAGCAGCAGGAACGGACTAGCCCATGAGCAGTTCTTC. This sequence encodes CASSRNGLAHEQFF. This chain uses TRBV7-2 with TRBJ2-1; 8 bases line up with TRBD2. Trimming removed 5 bases from V and 8 bases from J; junction bases left unmatched: 8. The CDR3 sequence is 14 residues long. Germline V gene sequence: CDR1 SGHTA, CDR2 FQGNSA.

The CDR3 DNA sequence: TGCAGCGTTGAAAAATGGTATTTGGGGGACCAAGAGACCCAGTACTTC. Encoded protein: CSVEKWYLGDQETQYF. V and J are TRBV29-1 and TRBJ2-5; either TRBD1 or TRBD2 may supply D (5 bases each). V shed 2 bases and J shed 0 bases, with 16 bases lying between them. The CDR3 spans 16 residues. Germline lookup yields CDR1 SQVTM and CDR2 ANQGSEA.